This TCR beta chain was sequenced during a study of blood T cell repertoires in COVID-19. Study-level background: Sample material is recorded as cDNA or gDNA derived from T cells, B-cell-depleted T cells, or PBMCs.

The CDR3 has 11 residues. The V gene's germline CDR1 is MNHEY and CDR2 SVGAGI. Trimming cost V 7 bases and J 4 bases; bases outside gene matches: 1. The repertoire was sequenced with immunoSEQ multiplex PCR; TCRdb's copy has only in-frame clones and lacks some. The sample shows about 160,000 clones, approximately 83% of them seen only once. What was sequenced was peripheral blood. J is TRBJ2-7 and V is TRBV6-5, with 7 bases that match TRBD1. The origin of this receptor is a man between 65 and 85 years old who had recovered from COVID-19. CDR3 residues: CASTGQYEQYF. DNA for the CDR3: TGTGCCAGCACGGGACAGTACGAGCAGTACTTC.